The text below deals with one T cell receptor beta chain. This sample is part of a study of blood T cell repertoires in COVID-19. Study overall: The samples span acute and convalescent COVID-19 from the United States, Italy and Spain.

The germline CDR1 and CDR2 sequences are SGHVS and FQNEAQ. Germline trimming cut 10 bases from V and 6 bases from J; bases unmatched to any gene: 19. The CDR3 runs 17 residues. Sequenced by immunoSEQ multiplex PCR; TCRdb stores in-frame clones only, minus some. The sample carries hundreds of thousands of clones, about four fifths recorded once. The sample consisted of peripheral blood. This TCR was sampled from a woman in her seventies with acute or convalescent COVID-19. The chain combines TRBV7-8 with TRBJ2-2; the match to TRBD2 covers 8 bases. CDR3 in amino acids: CATRFTSGQFDAGELFF. For the CDR3, the DNA is TGTGCCACCAGATTTACTAGCGGACAGTTTGACGCCGGGGAGCTGTTTTTT.